The clone carrying this T cell receptor (beta chain) was seen just once. Its antigen is unknown. This entry comes from a study of cytomegalovirus exposure and HLA in healthy donors. V trimming: 3 bases; J trimming: 6 bases; junction bases outside the gene matches: 4. CDR1 KGHSH and CDR2 LQKENI come from the germline V gene. The length of the CDR3 is 14 residues. Points from the study as a whole: It has been reported that TCR beta sequences accurately predicted the HLA-A and HLA-B alleles of most subjects. One variant, a missense change in DCLRE1C, was linked in a later analysis to TCR beta V- and J-gene trimming.

It was with 60 Vbeta and 13 Jbeta primers that the PCR ran. Here immunoSEQ multiplex PCR was the method, and the copy in TCRdb shows in-frame clones only, minus some. The table shows around 98,000 clones, with roughly 82% occurring only once. The sequence was obtained from a human donor in good health. The chain is built from TRBV18 and TRBJ2-4, with TRBD1 identical over 8 bases. Input material: PBMCs. The CDR3 bases are TGTGCCAGCTCACCGGACAGGGTGGCAAACATTCAGTACTTC. It encodes CASSPDRVANIQYF. Full variable domain (missing parts from reference TRBV18 and TRBJ2-4): NAGVMQNPRHLVRRRGQEARLRCSPMKGHSHVYWYRQLPEEGLKFMVYLQKENIIDESGMPKERFSAEFPKEGPSILRIQQVVRGDSAAYFCASSPDRVANIQYFGAGTRLSVL.